Listed below are T cell receptor beta chains from one sample, sequenced in a study of T-cell memory formation after mild COVID-19. Each CDR3 protein is one row after TCRdb ran MiXCR on the 5' RACE reads. The table has fewer than 500,000 distinct CDR3 sequences, nearly 25% seen once. Sample: PBMCs or a T cell subset sorted from them (not recorded which). These receptors were taken from an adult woman who had mild COVID-19 (a few samples of this study predate the infection). Cell type and time point are not known. CDR3s include the opening cysteine and the closing phenylalanine or tryptophan. Fields, in order: D gene, V gene, J gene, clone size, CDR3 DNA, CDR3 protein. D genes are given only for firm matches. Only some rows state a clone size, as once, few, many or a class for expanded clones.

D: TRBD1
V: TRBV5-1
J: TRBJ2-2
size: .
DNA: TGCGCCAGCAGCCCGGGACAGGGGAAATCCGGGGAGCTGTTTTTT
CDR3: CASSPGQGKSGELFF

D: .
V: TRBV5-4
J: TRBJ1-2
size: .
DNA: TGTGCCAGCAGCTTGGAGGGCCCGGCGATGGGCTATGGCTACACCTTC
CDR3: CASSLEGPAMGYGYTF

D: .
V: TRBV4-1
J: TRBJ2-5
size: .
DNA: TGCGCCAGCAGCCAATTTTTCGGCGGAACGGGGGCCCAGTACTTC
CDR3: CASSQFFGGTGAQYF

D: .
V: TRBV5-6
J: TRBJ1-5
size: .
DNA: TGTGCCAGCAGCTTGGAACCCGGGTCTCAGCCCCAGCATTTT
CDR3: CASSLEPGSQPQHF

D: .
V: TRBV5-1
J: TRBJ1-2
size: few
DNA: TGCGCCAGCAGCTCCCGGGACCCTAACTATGGCTACACCTTC
CDR3: CASSSRDPNYGYTF

D: .
V: TRBV5-5
J: TRBJ2-1
size: .
DNA: TGTGCCAGCAGCTTGGTAAATCGGGGATACAATGAGCAGTTCTTC
CDR3: CASSLVNRGYNEQFF

D: TRBD2
V: TRBV24-1
J: TRBJ2-3
size: few
DNA: TGTGCCACCAGCTTTCTAGCGGGGAACACAGATACGCAGTATTTT
CDR3: CATSFLAGNTDTQYF

D: TRBD2
V: TRBV4-3
J: TRBJ2-1
size: .
DNA: TGCGCCAGCAGCCAAGATGACTCAACTAGCGGGAGAGACAATGAGCAGTTCTTC
CDR3: CASSQDDSTSGRDNEQFF

D: TRBD1
V: TRBV29-1
J: TRBJ1-2
size: few
DNA: TGCAGCGTCGGAGTACAGGGGTCTAACTATGGCTACACCTTC
CDR3: CSVGVQGSNYGYTF

D: TRBD1
V: TRBV20-1
J: TRBJ2-7
size: .
DNA: TGCAGTGCTCCGGGACAGGGGTTCTCCTACGAGCAGTACTTC
CDR3: CSAPGQGFSYEQYF

D: .
V: TRBV12-3/TRBV12-4
J: TRBJ1-1
size: few
DNA: TGTGCCAGCAGCCCTGTCCCGGACACTGAAGCTTTCTTT
CDR3: CASSPVPDTEAFF

D: .
V: TRBV5-1
J: TRBJ1-2
size: .
DNA: TGCGCCAGCAGCGCCGGCGGGGGCAGCTATGGCTACACCTTC
CDR3: CASSAGGGSYGYTF

D: .
V: TRBV5-1
J: TRBJ1-6
size: few
DNA: TGCGCCAGCAGCTCCCTGGGGGAAGAGAGTTCACCCCTCCACTTT
CDR3: CASSSLGEESSPLHF

D: TRBD1
V: TRBV5-1
J: TRBJ1-1
size: .
DNA: TGCGCCAGCACCCTGGGACAGGGAGACACTGAAGCTTTCTTT
CDR3: CASTLGQGDTEAFF

D: .
V: TRBV11-2
J: TRBJ2-5
size: .
DNA: TGTGCCAGCAGCTGGGCTGGCGGGGTTGTGGAGACCCAGTACTTC
CDR3: CASSWAGGVVETQYF

D: .
V: TRBV6-1
J: TRBJ2-1
size: .
DNA: TGTGCCATCTTTGCCCCCTCGGTGGGAAGAGAGGGTGAGCAGTTCTTC
CDR3: CAIFAPSVGREGEQFF

D: .
V: TRBV7-9
J: TRBJ1-5
size: .
DNA: TGTGCCAGCAGCTTAGGCTCAACGGACAGACACAATCAGCCCCAGCATTTT
CDR3: CASSLGSTDRHNQPQHF

D: .
V: TRBV7-2
J: TRBJ2-1
size: .
DNA: TGTGCCAGCAGCTTAGGCTTAGAGGGACTACCTCGGGGTTACGAGGGGGAGTTCTTC
CDR3: CASSLGLEGLPRGYEGEFF

D: .
V: TRBV20-1
J: TRBJ2-7
size: few
DNA: TGCAGTGCCCCGACGAGGTCCATACCCTACGAGCAGTACTTC
CDR3: CSAPTRSIPYEQYF

D: .
V: TRBV2
J: TRBJ1-1
size: .
DNA: TGTGTCACGATCCCCCGGATGAGGATGAACACTGAAGCTTTCTTT
CDR3: CVTIPRMRMNTEAFF

D: .
V: TRBV21-1
J: TRBJ2-1
size: .
DNA: TGTGCCAGCAGCGAAACAGGGGGCCGCTCCTACAATGAGCAGTTCTTC
CDR3: CASSETGGRSYNEQFF

D: .
V: TRBV7-7
J: TRBJ2-3
size: .
DNA: TGTGCCAGCAGCTTAGGTTTCGGCAGAACAGATACGCAGTATTTT
CDR3: CASSLGFGRTDTQYF

D: .
V: TRBV12-3/TRBV12-4
J: TRBJ1-3
size: few
DNA: TGTGCCAGCAGTTCATCAAGGGCTGGAAACACCATATATTTT
CDR3: CASSSSRAGNTIYF

D: .
V: TRBV19
J: TRBJ1-2
size: .
DNA: TGTGCCAGTAGTACGGAGGTGGGGGGCGCATTTGGCTACACCTTC
CDR3: CASSTEVGGAFGYTF

D: TRBD2
V: TRBV19
J: TRBJ2-7
size: .
DNA: TGTGCCAGTAGTATAGCCCCACTAGCGGGAGATTACGAGCAGTACTTC
CDR3: CASSIAPLAGDYEQYF

D: .
V: TRBV20-1
J: TRBJ2-1
size: few
DNA: TGCAGTGCTAGTATATGGGGCGCTCAGGGGTTACACAGCTCCTACAATGAGCAGTTCTTC
CDR3: CSASIWGAQGLHSSYNEQFF

D: .
V: TRBV5-8
J: TRBJ2-4
size: .
DNA: TGTGCCAGCAGCTCTCGAGCCAAAAACATTCAGTACTTC
CDR3: CASSSRAKNIQYF

D: .
V: TRBV5-5
J: TRBJ2-3
size: few
DNA: TGTGCCAGCAGCTACTCGTACGATACGCAGTATTTT
CDR3: CASSYSYDTQYF

D: TRBD1
V: TRBV7-2
J: TRBJ2-2
size: .
DNA: TGTGCCAGCAACAAAATAGGGGGCCCCGGGGAGCTGTTTTTT
CDR3: CASNKIGGPGELFF

D: .
V: TRBV24-1
J: TRBJ2-2
size: few
DNA: TGTGCCACCAGTGATTTAGTTACCACCGGGGAGCTGTTTTTT
CDR3: CATSDLVTTGELFF

D: .
V: TRBV6-5
J: TRBJ2-2
size: .
DNA: TGTGCCAGCAGTTACGAAGGACAGCCGACTTCAGCCGGGGAGCTGTTTTTT
CDR3: CASSYEGQPTSAGELFF

D: .
V: TRBV6-1
J: TRBJ2-1
size: .
DNA: TGTGCCGGCGGGACTTACTCCTACAATGAGCAGTTCTTC
CDR3: CAGGTYSYNEQFF

D: TRBD2
V: TRBV12-3/TRBV12-4
J: TRBJ2-1
size: few
DNA: TGTGCCAGCAACGACTACGTGGGGACTAGCGGGGGGAATGAGCAGTTCTTC
CDR3: CASNDYVGTSGGNEQFF

D: .
V: TRBV20-1
J: TRBJ2-7
size: many
DNA: TGCAGTGCTAGATTCAGACTTGCCTACGAGCAGTACTTC
CDR3: CSARFRLAYEQYF

D: TRBD2
V: TRBV7-2
J: TRBJ2-1
size: .
DNA: TGTGCCAGCAGCTCAATAGCCGGACTAGCGGGGACCGGAGAGCAGTTCTTC
CDR3: CASSSIAGLAGTGEQFF

D: .
V: TRBV20-1
J: TRBJ1-1
size: few
DNA: TGCAGTGCTAGAGAGGGGTGGACTGAAGCTTTCTTT
CDR3: CSAREGWTEAFF

D: TRBD1
V: TRBV14
J: TRBJ2-5
size: .
DNA: TGTGCCAGCAGCCTATCGACAGGGGGCGTAGAGACCCAGTACTTC
CDR3: CASSLSTGGVETQYF

D: .
V: TRBV12-3/TRBV12-4
J: TRBJ1-2
size: few
DNA: TGTGCCAGCAGACAGGACAGTCGCTATGGCTACACCTTC
CDR3: CASRQDSRYGYTF

D: TRBD2
V: TRBV4-1
J: TRBJ2-5
size: .
DNA: TGCGCCAGCAGACAGAGCCCCGGGACTAGCTGGGAGACCCAGTACTTC
CDR3: CASRQSPGTSWETQYF

D: .
V: TRBV18
J: TRBJ2-5
size: few
DNA: TGTGCCAGCTCACAGGACACCTACGAGACCCAGTACTTC
CDR3: CASSQDTYETQYF

D: .
V: TRBV5-1
J: TRBJ2-1
size: few
DNA: TGCGCCAGCAGCGACCCCGGGGGTGAGCAGTTCTTC
CDR3: CASSDPGGEQFF

D: TRBD2
V: TRBV4-1
J: TRBJ2-7
size: .
DNA: TGCGCCAGCAGCCAAGAGGTGAGCGGGGGCTTCTCCTACGAGCAGTACTTC
CDR3: CASSQEVSGGFSYEQYF

D: .
V: TRBV7-9
J: TRBJ2-4
size: few
DNA: TGTGCCAGCAGCCCATGGACCGATGCGACCAAAAACATTCAGTACTTC
CDR3: CASSPWTDATKNIQYF

D: .
V: TRBV5-4
J: TRBJ2-3
size: few
DNA: TGTGCCAGCAGCGCCGAGGCAACAGATACGCAGTATTTT
CDR3: CASSAEATDTQYF

D: .
V: TRBV20-1
J: TRBJ2-3
size: .
DNA: TGCAGTGCAAACCAAGCTACTCTACCCACAGATACGCAGTATTTT
CDR3: CSANQATLPTDTQYF

D: TRBD1
V: TRBV7-3
J: TRBJ2-3
size: .
DNA: TGTGCCAGCAGCTTATACCAGGGGGAAGATACGCAGTATTTT
CDR3: CASSLYQGEDTQYF

D: .
V: TRBV7-2
J: TRBJ1-2
size: .
DNA: TGTGCCAGCAGCTTAGGAATATTGACGGGGGGCGCCCTTGGCTATGGCTACACCTTC
CDR3: CASSLGILTGGALGYGYTF

D: .
V: TRBV10-3
J: TRBJ1-2
size: .
DNA: TGTGCCATCAGTGGGGGCCCGGACGAAAACTATGGCTACACCTTC
CDR3: CAISGGPDENYGYTF

D: .
V: TRBV3-1
J: TRBJ1-1
size: .
DNA: TGTGCCAGCAGCCGTCACAGGGACGGAGGGAACACTAAAGCTTTCTTT
CDR3: CASSRHRDGGNTKAFF

D: TRBD1
V: TRBV4-1
J: TRBJ1-2
size: many
DNA: TGCGCCAGCAGCCAAGAAGCAGGGGGCTCCATCGACTATGGCTACACCTTC
CDR3: CASSQEAGGSIDYGYTF

D: TRBD1
V: TRBV29-1
J: TRBJ1-1
size: .
DNA: TGCAGCGTTGAGGGGACAGGGGCGTCTGAAGCTTTCTTT
CDR3: CSVEGTGASEAFF

D: TRBD1
V: TRBV6-5
J: TRBJ2-3
size: .
DNA: TGTGCCAGCAGTTACGGTTCAGCAGGGGGCTCTCCAGCCACAGATACGCAGTATTTT
CDR3: CASSYGSAGGSPATDTQYF

D: TRBD2
V: TRBV29-1
J: TRBJ2-7
size: .
DNA: TGCAGCGTGGTTAGCGGGGGGGCCTACGAGCAGTACTTC
CDR3: CSVVSGGAYEQYF